This T cell receptor beta chain was sequenced in a study of Ad26.COV2.S vaccination and SARS-CoV-2 variants. Overall study findings and caveats: TCR breadth and depth estimates may have understated total T cell responses. Substantial breadth in spike-specific CD8+ and CD4+ T cell responses was reportedly seen after vaccination.

The treatment is: some 20 received Ad26.COV2.S at low or high dose, single or two shots; about 5 received placebo; per-sample allocation not given. The samples date from day 63 after the first vaccine or placebo injection. This person who donated was an adult of 18-55 years in Boston. V dropped 3 bases and J dropped 4; count of bases not matched to a gene: 9. The CDR3 sequence is 17 residues long. In germline, CDR1 is MDHEN, CDR2 SYDVKM. Comments on this clone: The antigen is not known.

Sequencing was performed with immunoSEQ multiplex PCR; in TCRdb, only in-frame clones are kept and a portion is missing. Altogether about 350,000 clones are present, about 87% being singletons, with the ten largest covering 6.4%. The chain is built from TRBV28 and TRBJ2-2; the match to TRBD1 covers 9 bases. This TCR derives from a person between 18 and 65 years old who received the Ad26.COV2.S COVID-19 vaccine or a placebo. The input for sequencing was peripheral blood, taken in a trial of Ad26.COV2.S vaccine versus placebo. The CDR3 bases are TGTGCCAGCAGTTTGGACACAGGGACAGGGAGCACCGGGGAGCTGTTTTTT. It is translated as CASSLDTGTGSTGELFF.